The present entry profiles one T cell receptor beta chain with its context. The junction had 5 bases not matched to a gene; V was cut back by 7 bases and J by 1 base. Germline-derived CDR1 and CDR2 are MNHEY and SMNVEV (reference sequence). This CDR3 has 15 amino acids. This entry belongs to a study of radiotherapy plus CTLA-4 blockade in lung cancer. Repertoires were generated with immunoSEQ multiplex PCR, while TCRdb's copy carries only in-frame clones and drops some. The table shows about 85,000 clones, with 75% to 90% occurring only once. The sample consisted of peripheral blood, taken from a patient treated with radiotherapy plus ipilimumab. The chain has TRBV27 and TRBJ2-2; TRBD1 matches at 8 bases. The receptor's source is a human donor with non-small cell lung cancer who had a partial response to radiotherapy plus ipilimumab. For the CDR3, the DNA is TGTGCCAGCAATAGACAGGGGTTGAACACCGGGGAGCTGTTTTTT. The encoded protein is CASNRQGLNTGELFF.